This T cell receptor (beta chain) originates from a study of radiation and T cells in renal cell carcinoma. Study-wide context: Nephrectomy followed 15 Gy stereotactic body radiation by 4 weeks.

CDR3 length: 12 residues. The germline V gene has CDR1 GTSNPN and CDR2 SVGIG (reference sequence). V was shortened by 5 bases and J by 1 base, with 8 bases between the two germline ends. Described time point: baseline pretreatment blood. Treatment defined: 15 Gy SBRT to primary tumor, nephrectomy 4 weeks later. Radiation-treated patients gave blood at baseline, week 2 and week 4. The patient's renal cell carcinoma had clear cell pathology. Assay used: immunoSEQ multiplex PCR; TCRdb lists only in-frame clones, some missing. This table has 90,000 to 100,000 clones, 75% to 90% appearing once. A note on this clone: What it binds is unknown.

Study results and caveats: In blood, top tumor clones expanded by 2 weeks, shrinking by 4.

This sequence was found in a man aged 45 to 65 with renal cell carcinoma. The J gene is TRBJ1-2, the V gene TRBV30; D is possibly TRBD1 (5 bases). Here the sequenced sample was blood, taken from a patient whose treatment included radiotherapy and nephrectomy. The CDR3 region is CAWGRGNYGYTF. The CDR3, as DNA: TGTGCCTGGGGGAGGGGTAACTATGGCTACACCTTC.